These 8 T cell receptor beta chains were all obtained from the same sample, sequenced in a study of control samples from healthy donors and cancer patients. Clones were sequenced by immunoSEQ multiplex PCR, and TCRdb holds only the in-frame ones, with some missing. This table has some 130,000 clones, around 90% appearing once. The sequenced sample was blood. Source of these receptors: a man aged 35 to 55 in good health.

In DNA, the CDR3 is TGTGCCAGTAGCCCCTCCGTGACAGGGGGCACTGAAGCTTTCTTT. Translating gives CASSPSVTGGTEAFF. The rearrangement links TRBV19 to TRBJ1-1, with 9 bases aligning to TRBD1. The germline gives CDR1 LNHDA, CDR2 SQIVND (reference sequence). CDR3 length: 15 amino acids. The trim removed 6 bases at V and 4 bases at J, leaving 9 bases unmatched.

The J gene is TRBJ1-1, the V gene TRBV6-6; D gene uncertain. The CDR3 loop spans 14 amino acids. In germline, CDR1 is MNHNY, CDR2 SVGAGI (reference sequence). Trimming shortened V by 0 bases and J by 2 bases, and 7 bases separated the two germline ends. CDR3 region: CASSYSEGNTEAFF. CDR3 bases: TGTGCCAGCAGTTACTCCGAAGGAAACACTGAAGCTTTCTTT.

In its sample, this clone was seen a few times. The chain has TRBV29-1 and TRBJ2-1; the match to TRBD1 covers 7 bases. V shed 5 bases and J 1 base; nucleotides not matched to a gene: 11. The V gene's germline CDR1 is SQVTM and CDR2 ANQGSEA. CDR3 length equals 16 residues. The CDR3 is CSVYSTTGRSYNEQFF. CDR3 bases: TGCAGCGTTTATTCCACGACAGGGCGGTCCTACAATGAGCAGTTCTTC.

The chain links TRBV4-1 to TRBJ2-5; D call uncertain. Trimming shortened V by 0 bases and J by 5 bases, and 13 bases separated the two germline ends. CDR3 length: 15 amino acids. Looked up from germline, CDR1 is MGHRA and CDR2 is YSYEKL. The CDR3 DNA reads as TGCGCCAGCAGCCAAGATAGGCACCCTGGGGAGACCCAGTACTTC. It encodes CASSQDRHPGETQYF.

The rearrangement uses TRBV3-1 (or the pseudogene TRBV3-2) and TRBJ2-1, with 7 bases matching TRBD2. This CDR3 spans 14 amino acids. Per germline, CDR1 LGHDT and CDR2 YNNKEL (reference sequence). The ends lost 5 bases at V and 14 bases at J; junction bases unmatched: 15. CDR3: CASSADFVGREEFF. CDR3 coding DNA: TGTGCCAGCAGCGCGGACTTCGTGGGGAGGGAGGAGTTCTTC.

This CDR3 is CASSSLTGNYNEQFF. In nucleotides, the CDR3 is TGTGCCAGCAGCTCGCTGACAGGGAACTACAATGAGCAGTTCTTC. The chain has TRBV7-8 and TRBJ2-1; 7 bases line up with TRBD1. This CDR3 has 15 amino acids. V shed 4 bases, J shed 3 bases, and the junction held 6 bases outside the gene matches. Germline CDR1 is SGHVS and CDR2 is FQNEAQ.

The V gene is TRBV2, the J gene TRBJ2-5, with D tentatively TRBD2 (6 bases). Trimming removed 9 bases at V and 5 bases at J, with 19 bases between. Germline loops: CDR1 SNHLY, CDR2 FYNNEI. The CDR3 totals 14 residues. The CDR3, as DNA: TGTGCCAGTGGGGGGAGGCGGTTCCAGGAGACCCAGTACTTC. Residues: CASGGRRFQETQYF. The full variable domain, its missing parts supplied by reference TRBV2 and TRBJ2-5, is EPEVTQTPSHQVTQMGQEVILRCVPISNHLYFYWYRQILGQKVEFLVSFYNNEISEKSEIFDDQFSVERPDGSNFTLKIRSTKLEDSAMYFCASGGRRFQETQYFGPGTRLLVL.

This sequence joins TRBV12-3 or TRBV12-4 and TRBJ1-1; D gene ambiguous. The CDR3 runs 11 residues. Trimming stripped 3 bases from V and 2 bases from J, with 1 base between. The CDR3 DNA follows: TGTGCCAGCAGTTTCAACACTGAAGCTTTCTTT. This translates into CASSFNTEAFF.